These T cell receptor beta chains were read from a single sample in a study of cytomegalovirus exposure and HLA in healthy donors. Repertoires were generated with immunoSEQ multiplex PCR, while TCRdb's copy carries only in-frame clones and drops some. The table records around 250,000 clones, around 90% of them present only once. Sequenced sample: PBMCs. The receptors here all came from a girl aged 2-10 years in good health and CMV-seronegative. Both conserved end residues are part of each CDR3. The D gene is left open where the match is weak. Rows may omit the clone size; those that give it use once, few, many or a size class.

TRBJ1-5	TRBV6-1	TRBD1	-	CASNQGGLNQPQHF	TGTGCCAGCAACCAGGGGGGCCTCAATCAGCCCCAGCATTTT
TRBJ2-1	TRBV7-9	-	-	CASSLPTPDEQFF	TGTGCCAGCAGCCTTCCTACCCCCGATGAGCAGTTCTTC
TRBJ2-5	TRBV4-2	-	-	CASSPGTGEGETQYF	TGTGCCAGCAGCCCCGGGACTGGAGAGGGGGAGACCCAGTACTTC
TRBJ2-1	TRBV10-3	TRBD1	-	CAISASGGGTYNEQFF	TGTGCCATCAGTGCCTCAGGGGGCGGAACCTACAATGAGCAGTTCTTC
TRBJ2-1	TRBV6-5	-	-	CAGGRNEQFF	TGTGCCGGAGGGCGGAATGAGCAGTTCTTC
TRBJ2-2	TRBV2	-	-	CANLIWEEGTGELFF	TGTGCCAACCTAATATGGGAAGAGGGCACCGGGGAGCTGTTTTTT
TRBJ1-6	TRBV11-2	-	-	CASSPGETISPLHF	TGTGCCAGCAGCCCAGGGGAAACAATTTCACCCCTCCACTTT
TRBJ2-7	TRBV10-1	TRBD2	-	CASPGGREALFYEQYF	TGCGCCAGCCCCGGGGGGCGGGAGGCCCTGTTCTACGAGCAGTACTTC
TRBJ1-6	TRBV7-9	-	-	CASSLGGSPLHF	TGTGCCAGCAGCTTAGGGGGCTCACCCCTCCACTTT
TRBJ2-3	TRBV7-5	-	-	CVRSLVGSLGTDTQYF	TGTGTCAGAAGCTTAGTTGGTAGTTTGGGCACAGATACGCAGTATTTT
TRBJ2-5	TRBV6-1	TRBD1	-	CASSRDRGGETQYF	TGTGCCAGCAGCCGGGACAGGGGAGGGGAGACCCAGTACTTC
TRBJ1-5	TRBV10-2	-	-	CASTPERNQPQHF	TGCGCCAGCACTCCGGAGAGGAATCAGCCCCAGCATTTT
TRBJ2-7	TRBV7-9	TRBD2	-	CASSRLAGAVHEQYF	TGTGCCAGCAGCCGCTTAGCGGGAGCAGTCCACGAGCAGTACTTC
TRBJ1-4	TRBV15	-	-	CATSRRGAEDEKLFF	TGTGCCACCAGCAGGCGGGGGGCAGAAGATGAAAAACTGTTTTTT
TRBJ2-6	TRBV5-1	TRBD1	-	CASSFGQGADNVLTF	TGCGCCAGCAGCTTCGGACAGGGGGCTGATAACGTCCTGACTTTC
TRBJ1-1	TRBV11-2	TRBD1	-	CASRADRVEAFF	TGTGCCAGCAGAGCAGACAGGGTGGAGGCTTTCTTT
TRBJ2-2	TRBV5-4	TRBD1	-	CASSGGGRDRGFTGELFF	TGTGCCAGCAGCGGGGGTGGCCGGGACAGGGGATTCACCGGGGAGCTGTTTTTT
TRBJ1-6	TRBV30	TRBD1	-	CAWGTGTGDSPLHF	TGTGCCTGGGGGACCGGGACAGGGGACTCACCCCTCCACTTT
TRBJ2-1	TRBV11-1	TRBD2	-	CASSLVLAGERNEQFF	TGTGCCAGCAGCTTAGTCCTAGCGGGAGAGCGTAATGAGCAGTTCTTC
TRBJ1-5	TRBV7-9	TRBD1	-	CASSRDRGWNQPQHF	TGTGCCAGCAGCCGGGACAGGGGATGGAATCAGCCCCAGCATTTT
TRBJ1-6	TRBV5-1	-	-	CASTSGGDGDSPLHF	TGCGCCAGCACCTCAGGAGGGGACGGCGACTCACCCCTCCACTTT
TRBJ2-3	TRBV15	-	-	CATSREGTASDTQYF	TGTGCCACCAGCAGAGAGGGGACTGCTTCAGATACGCAGTATTTT
TRBJ1-4	TRBV29-1	-	-	CSVVSGEKLFF	TGCAGCGTTGTGTCAGGGGAAAAACTGTTTTTT
TRBJ2-1	TRBV14	-	-	CASSVGLYNEQFF	TGTGCCAGCAGCGTGGGCCTTTACAATGAGCAGTTCTTC
TRBJ2-7	TRBV5-1	-	-	CASSLFRVRPYEQYF	TGCGCCAGCAGCTTGTTCAGGGTGAGACCCTACGAGCAGTACTTC
TRBJ2-1	TRBV19	TRBD2	-	CASSPTRTSGSPHNEQFF	TGTGCCAGTAGTCCCACTCGGACTAGCGGGAGCCCCCACAATGAGCAGTTCTTC
TRBJ1-2	TRBV19	TRBD1	-	CASSTLGQGADNYGYTF	TGTGCCAGTAGTACCCTCGGACAGGGGGCTGATAACTATGGCTACACCTTC
TRBJ1-3	TRBV25-1	-	-	CASSPSQGSGNTIYF	TGTGCCAGCAGTCCATCCCAGGGCTCTGGAAACACCATATATTTT
TRBJ2-1	TRBV12-2	-	-	CASRSSIPGGLINEQFF	TGTGCAAGTCGCTCCTCTATTCCGGGGGGGTTAATTAATGAGCAGTTCTTC
TRBJ2-3	TRBV14	-	-	CASSRGASPTDTQYF	TGTGCCAGCAGCCGGGGAGCCAGCCCCACAGATACGCAGTATTTT
TRBJ2-5	TRBV18	TRBD1	-	CASSPQGQAYQETQYF	TGTGCCAGCTCACCCCAAGGACAGGCGTACCAAGAGACCCAGTACTTC
TRBJ2-7	TRBV9	TRBD2	-	CASSHPAGTSGTFSYEQYF	TGTGCCAGCAGCCACCCTGCCGGGACTAGCGGGACCTTCTCCTACGAGCAGTACTTC
TRBJ1-6	TRBV5-6	-	-	CASSLGEGGKTLHF	TGTGCCAGCAGCTTGGGAGAGGGAGGGAAGACCCTCCACTTT
TRBJ2-1	TRBV29-1	-	-	CSVWFGHTYNEQFF	TGCAGCGTTTGGTTTGGGCACACGTACAATGAGCAGTTCTTC
TRBJ2-3	TRBV27	TRBD2	-	CASTTLAGGTDTQYF	TGTGCCAGCACCACCTTAGCGGGAGGAACAGATACGCAGTATTTT
TRBJ2-5	TRBV10-3	-	-	CAISGTTQETQYF	TGTGCCATCAGTGGGACTACCCAAGAGACCCAGTACTTC
TRBJ2-5	TRBV12-5	-	-	CASGLGLPWGTQYF	TGTGCTAGTGGACTGGGACTGCCGTGGGGGACCCAGTACTTC
TRBJ1-1	TRBV11-2	-	-	CASSLGQAGTEAFF	TGTGCCAGCAGCTTAGGACAGGCGGGCACTGAAGCTTTCTTT
TRBJ2-3	TRBV27	TRBD2	-	CASSLSRPSGRRTDTQYF	TGTGCCAGCAGTTTATCGAGGCCTAGCGGGAGGCGCACAGATACGCAGTATTTT
TRBJ2-1	TRBV18	TRBD1	once	CASSPMGQGNEQFF	TGTGCCAGCTCACCAATGGGACAGGGAAATGAGCAGTTCTTC
TRBJ2-1	TRBV10-3	TRBD1	-	CAISDSRGLNNEQFF	TGTGCCATCAGTGATTCCAGGGGGCTGAACAATGAGCAGTTCTTC
TRBJ2-4	TRBV2	-	-	CASSDNRVNFQYF	TGTGCCAGCAGTGACAATCGGGTAAACTTTCAGTACTTC
TRBJ2-5	TRBV14	TRBD1	-	CASRLTGGETQYF	TGTGCCAGCAGACTTACAGGGGGAGAGACCCAGTACTTC
TRBJ2-5	TRBV7-9	-	-	CASSFYGSGETQYF	TGTGCCAGCAGCTTTTACGGGAGCGGGGAGACCCAGTACTTC
TRBJ1-2	TRBV29-1	TRBD1	-	CSVAGGNYGYTF	TGCAGCGTAGCAGGGGGTAACTATGGCTACACCTTC
TRBJ2-7	TRBV18	TRBD2	-	CASSRTSGRPWREQYF	TGTGCCAGCTCGAGGACTAGCGGGAGGCCGTGGAGGGAGCAGTACTTC
TRBJ2-5	TRBV14	TRBD2	-	CASSPLAGILAHQETQYF	TGTGCCAGCAGCCCCCTCGCGGGGATACTAGCGCACCAAGAGACCCAGTACTTC
TRBJ1-1	TRBV19	TRBD1	-	CASSIRGHTEAFF	TGTGCCAGTAGTATAAGGGGGCACACTGAAGCTTTCTTT
TRBJ2-3	TRBV7-9	TRBD2	-	CASTPYGTSSTDTQYF	TGTGCCAGCACCCCCTACGGGACTAGCAGCACAGATACGCAGTATTTT
TRBJ2-1	TRBV27	TRBD1	-	CASSQRTGGNEQFF	TGTGCCAGCAGTCAACGGACAGGCGGCAATGAGCAGTTCTTC
TRBJ2-4	TRBV9	-	-	CASSAEGRGVAKNIQYF	TGTGCCAGCAGCGCCGAAGGCAGGGGAGTAGCCAAAAACATTCAGTACTTC
TRBJ2-5	TRBV5-4	TRBD2	-	CASSSGLVQETQYF	TGTGCCAGCAGTTCCGGACTAGTACAGGAGACCCAGTACTTC
TRBJ1-2	TRBV6-6	-	-	CASSYSIGLGGYTF	TGTGCCAGCAGTTACTCGATTGGGCTGGGTGGCTACACCTTC
TRBJ2-3	TRBV5-1	-	-	CASSLVTGSDTQYF	TGCGCCAGCAGCTTGGTTACGGGATCAGATACGCAGTATTTT
TRBJ1-3	TRBV29-1	-	-	CSAGQSSGNTIYF	TGCAGCGCCGGACAGAGCTCTGGAAACACCATATATTTT